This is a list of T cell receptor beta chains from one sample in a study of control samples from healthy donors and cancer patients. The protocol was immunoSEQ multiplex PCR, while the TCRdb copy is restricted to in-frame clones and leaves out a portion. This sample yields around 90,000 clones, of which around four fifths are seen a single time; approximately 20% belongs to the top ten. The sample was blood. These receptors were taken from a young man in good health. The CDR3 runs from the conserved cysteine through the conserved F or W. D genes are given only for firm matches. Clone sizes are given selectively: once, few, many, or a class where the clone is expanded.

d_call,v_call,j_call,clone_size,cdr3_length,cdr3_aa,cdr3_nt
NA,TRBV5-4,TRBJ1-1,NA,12,CASSLGATEAFF,TGTGCCAGCAGCTTGGGGGCCACTGAAGCTTTCTTT
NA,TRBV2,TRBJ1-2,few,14,CASSERQAARGYTF,TGTGCCAGCAGTGAAAGGCAGGCGGCTCGAGGCTACACCTTC
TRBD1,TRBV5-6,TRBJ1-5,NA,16,CASSLSGQGRYQPQHF,TGTGCCAGCAGCCTATCCGGACAGGGGAGGTATCAGCCCCAGCATTTT
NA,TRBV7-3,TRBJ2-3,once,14,CASSLYGPRDTQYF,TGTGCCAGCAGCTTATATGGGCCTAGGGATACGCAGTATTTT
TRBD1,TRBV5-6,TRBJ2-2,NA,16,CASSLVGGANTGELFF,TGTGCCAGCAGCTTGGTAGGGGGCGCGAACACCGGGGAGCTGTTTTTT
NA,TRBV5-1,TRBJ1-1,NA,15,CASSLGAGSNTEAFF,TGCGCCAGCAGCTTGGGAGCAGGTTCGAACACTGAAGCTTTCTTT
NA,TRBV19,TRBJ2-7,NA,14,CASSIGPQGYEQYF,TGTGCCAGTAGTATAGGACCTCAGGGGTACGAGCAGTACTTC
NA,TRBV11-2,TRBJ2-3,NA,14,CASSLVGEGDTQYF,TGTGCCAGCAGCTTAGTTGGGGAAGGAGATACGCAGTATTTT
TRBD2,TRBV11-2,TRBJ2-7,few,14,CASSRETSGYEQYF,TGTGCCAGCAGCAGGGAGACTAGCGGGTACGAGCAGTACTTC
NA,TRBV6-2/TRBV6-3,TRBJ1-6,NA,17,CASSFSGGWSYNSPLHF,TGTGCCAGCAGTTTCTCAGGTGGTTGGTCCTATAATTCACCCCTCCACTTT
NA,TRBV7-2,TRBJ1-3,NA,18,CASRLTWKGRSSGNTIYF,TGTGCCAGCAGACTCACTTGGAAGGGGAGGAGCTCTGGAAACACCATATATTTT
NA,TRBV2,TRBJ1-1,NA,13,CASGTTEGTEAFF,TGTGCCAGCGGAACGACAGAGGGCACTGAAGCTTTCTTT
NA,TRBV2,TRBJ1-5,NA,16,CASSEIPQGPSKPQHF,TGTGCCAGCAGTGAAATACCCCAGGGGCCGTCAAAGCCCCAGCATTTT